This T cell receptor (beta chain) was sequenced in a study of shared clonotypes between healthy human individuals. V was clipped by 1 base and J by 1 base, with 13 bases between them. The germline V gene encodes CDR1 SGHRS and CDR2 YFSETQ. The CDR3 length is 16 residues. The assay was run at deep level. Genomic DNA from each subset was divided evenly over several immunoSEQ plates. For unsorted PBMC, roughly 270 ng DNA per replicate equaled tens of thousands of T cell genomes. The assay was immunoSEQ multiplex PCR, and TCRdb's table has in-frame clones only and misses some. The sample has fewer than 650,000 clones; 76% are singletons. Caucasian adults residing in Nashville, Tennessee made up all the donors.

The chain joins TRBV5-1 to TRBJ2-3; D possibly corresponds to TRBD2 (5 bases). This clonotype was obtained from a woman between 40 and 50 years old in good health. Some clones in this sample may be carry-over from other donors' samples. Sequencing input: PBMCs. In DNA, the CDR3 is TGCGCCAGCAGCTTGTACAGCGGCGGAGGCACAGATACGCAGTATTTT. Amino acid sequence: CASSLYSGGGTDTQYF.